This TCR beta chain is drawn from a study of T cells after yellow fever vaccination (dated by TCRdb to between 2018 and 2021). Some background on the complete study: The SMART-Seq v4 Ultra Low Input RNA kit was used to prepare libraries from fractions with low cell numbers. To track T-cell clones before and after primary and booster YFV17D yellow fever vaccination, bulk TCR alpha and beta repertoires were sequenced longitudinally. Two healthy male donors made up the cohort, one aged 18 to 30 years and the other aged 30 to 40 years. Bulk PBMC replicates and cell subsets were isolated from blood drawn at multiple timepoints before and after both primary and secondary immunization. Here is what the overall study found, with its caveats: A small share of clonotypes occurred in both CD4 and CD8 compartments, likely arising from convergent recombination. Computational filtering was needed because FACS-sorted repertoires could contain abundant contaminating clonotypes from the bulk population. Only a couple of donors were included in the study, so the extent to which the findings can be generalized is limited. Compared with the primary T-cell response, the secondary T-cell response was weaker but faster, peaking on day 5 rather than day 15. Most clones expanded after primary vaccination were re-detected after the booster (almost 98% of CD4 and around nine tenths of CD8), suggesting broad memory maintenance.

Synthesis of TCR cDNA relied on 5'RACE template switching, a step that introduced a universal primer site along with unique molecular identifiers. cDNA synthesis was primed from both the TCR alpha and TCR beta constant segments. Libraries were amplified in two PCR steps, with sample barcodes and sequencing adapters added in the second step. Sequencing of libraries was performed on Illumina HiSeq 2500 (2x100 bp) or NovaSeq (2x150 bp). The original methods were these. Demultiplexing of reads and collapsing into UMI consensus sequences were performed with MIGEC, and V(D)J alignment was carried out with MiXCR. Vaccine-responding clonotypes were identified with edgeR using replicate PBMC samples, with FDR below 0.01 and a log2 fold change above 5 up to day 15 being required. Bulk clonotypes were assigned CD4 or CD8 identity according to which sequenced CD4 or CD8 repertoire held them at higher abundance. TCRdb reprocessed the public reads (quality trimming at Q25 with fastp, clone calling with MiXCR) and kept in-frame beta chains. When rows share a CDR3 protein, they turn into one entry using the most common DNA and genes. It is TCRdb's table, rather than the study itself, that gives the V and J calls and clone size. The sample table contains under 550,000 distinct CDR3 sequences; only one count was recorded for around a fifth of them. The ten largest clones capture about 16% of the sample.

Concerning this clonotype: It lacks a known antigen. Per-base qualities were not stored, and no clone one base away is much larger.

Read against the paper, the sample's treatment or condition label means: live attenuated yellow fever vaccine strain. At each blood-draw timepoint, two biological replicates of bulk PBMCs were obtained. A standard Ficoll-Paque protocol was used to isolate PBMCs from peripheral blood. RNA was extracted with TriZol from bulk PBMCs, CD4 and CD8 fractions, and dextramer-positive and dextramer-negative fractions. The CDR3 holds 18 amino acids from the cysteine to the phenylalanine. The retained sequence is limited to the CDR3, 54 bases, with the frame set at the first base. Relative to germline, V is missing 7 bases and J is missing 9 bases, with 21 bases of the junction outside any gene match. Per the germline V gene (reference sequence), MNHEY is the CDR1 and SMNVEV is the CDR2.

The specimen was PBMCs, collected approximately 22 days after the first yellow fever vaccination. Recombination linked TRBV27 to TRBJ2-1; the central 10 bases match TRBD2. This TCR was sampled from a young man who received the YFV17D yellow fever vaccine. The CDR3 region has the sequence CASNSAIRERGGRTEQFF. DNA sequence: TGTGCCAGCAATTCGGCGATCCGGGAGCGGGGGGGCCGAACTGAGCAGTTCTTC.